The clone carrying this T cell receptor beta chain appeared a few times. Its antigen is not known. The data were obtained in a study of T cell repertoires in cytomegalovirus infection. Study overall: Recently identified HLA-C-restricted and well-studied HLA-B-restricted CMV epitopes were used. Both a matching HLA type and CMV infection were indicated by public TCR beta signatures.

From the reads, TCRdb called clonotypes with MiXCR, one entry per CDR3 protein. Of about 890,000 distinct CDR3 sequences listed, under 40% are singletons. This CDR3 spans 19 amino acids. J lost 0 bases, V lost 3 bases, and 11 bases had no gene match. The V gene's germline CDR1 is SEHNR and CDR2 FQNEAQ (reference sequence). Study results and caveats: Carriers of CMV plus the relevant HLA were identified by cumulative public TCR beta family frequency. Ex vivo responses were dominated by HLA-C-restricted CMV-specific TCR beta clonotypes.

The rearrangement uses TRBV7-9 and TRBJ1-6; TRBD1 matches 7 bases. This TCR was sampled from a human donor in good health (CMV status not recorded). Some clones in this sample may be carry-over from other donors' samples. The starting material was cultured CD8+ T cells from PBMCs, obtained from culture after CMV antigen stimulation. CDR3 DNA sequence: TGTGCCAGCAGCTTTGGGGGCTACAGGGACAGCTCCTATAATTCACCCCTCCACTTT. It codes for CASSFGGYRDSSYNSPLHF.